This passage covers 32 T cell receptor beta chains from one sample sequenced in a study of T-cell memory formation after mild COVID-19. In TCRdb, the 5' RACE reads were re-called with MiXCR into one record per CDR3 protein. The table shows over 95,000 distinct CDR3 sequences, with about 20% occurring only once. Material for sequencing was PBMCs or a T cell subset sorted from them (not recorded which). The receptors stem from a man aged 18 to 30 who had mild COVID-19 (a few samples of this study predate the infection). Cell type and time point are not known.

In its sample, this clonotype was seen a few times. This chain uses TRBV6-5 with TRBJ1-1; weak D call: TRBD1 (5 bases). The CDR3 sequence is 16 residues long. Trimming removed 2 bases at V and 8 bases at J, with 21 bases between. Germline V gene data show CDR1 as MNHEY and CDR2 as SVGAGI. The CDR3: CASSYMTSAGISEAFF. CDR3 bases: TGTGCCAGCAGTTACATGACGTCGGCAGGGATCTCCGAAGCTTTCTTT.

The CDR3 bases are TGCGCCAGCAGCTTGGGTATGGGGAGAAGGTCCTACGAGCAGTACTTC. Residues: CASSLGMGRRSYEQYF. The V call is TRBV5-1, the J call TRBJ2-7; perhaps TRBD2 as D (5 bases). CDR1 and CDR2 from the germline V gene are SGHRS and YFSETQ. The V end was cut by 0 bases, the J end by 1 base, with 14 bases between. The CDR3 is 16 residues long.

The genes are TRBV6-1 and TRBJ2-5; perhaps TRBD2 as D (5 bases). The germline V gene encodes CDR1 MNHNS and CDR2 SASEGT. The length of the CDR3 is 14 residues. The ends were cut back, 7 bases at V and 0 bases at J, with 12 bases in the middle. The CDR3 DNA is TGTGCCAGCAAGGCGACCGGGGACCAAGAGACCCAGTACTTC. It codes for CASKATGDQETQYF.

This clonotype was observed a few times. This chain links TRBV4-3 with TRBJ2-5, with D unresolved. This CDR3 spans 15 amino acids. Trimming took off 0 bases at V and 1 base at J, with 9 bases between the two ends. The V gene's germline CDR1 is LGHNA and CDR2 YSLEER. The DNA of the CDR3 is TGCGCCAGCAGCCAAGACCAGGTCGCCCAAGAGACCCAGTACTTC. Its protein is CASSQDQVAQETQYF.

This clonotype was counted ten times or more. This chain uses TRBV20-1 with TRBJ2-7; a possible D gene is TRBD2 (6 bases). V shed 3 bases and J shed 6 bases, with 21 bases lying between them. Germline lookup yields CDR1 DFQATT and CDR2 SNEGSKA (reference sequence). CDR3 size: 15 residues. The CDR3, as DNA: TGCAGTGCTAGGGGGGAGGACTACGACCGAGGCGAGCAGTACGTC. It encodes CSARGEDYDRGEQYV.

This clonotype was recorded a few times. The chain combines TRBV2 with TRBJ1-4; D not resolved. The germline gives CDR1 SNHLY, CDR2 FYNNEI. Trimming took off 3 bases at V and 3 bases at J, with 11 bases between the two ends. CDR3 size: 15 residues. Here the CDR3 DNA reads TGTGCCAGCAGTGAGGGATCCCGAGCTAATGAAAAACTGTTTTTT. It specifies CASSEGSRANEKLFF. Combining the CDR3 with reference TRBV2 and TRBJ1-4 gives the whole variable domain EPEVTQTPSHQVTQMGQEVILRCVPISNHLYFYWYRQILGQKVEFLVSFYNNEISEKSEIFDDQFSVERPDGSNFTLKIRSTKLEDSAMYFCASSEGSRANEKLFFGSGTQLSVL.

The V call is TRBV9, the J call TRBJ2-3, with TRBD2 identical over 14 bases. This CDR3 comprises 17 residues. Germline-derived CDR1 and CDR2 are SGDLS and YYNGEE. The V gene end was trimmed by 3 bases and the J gene end by 3 bases; junction bases not matched to a gene: 6. The CDR3 nucleotides read TGTGCCAGCAGCGAGCGGACTAGCGGGGGGCCGACAGATACGCAGTATTTT. Translated, it gives CASSERTSGGPTDTQYF.

The rearrangement links TRBV12-3 or TRBV12-4 to TRBJ2-2; no clear D. V lost 1 base and J lost 5, with 8 bases in between. This CDR3 region has 14 residues. DNA for the CDR3: TGTGCCAGCAGTTTAGGGGTGGGGACCGGGGAGCTGTTTTTT. This sequence encodes CASSLGVGTGELFF.

This clonotype was observed a few times. The chain has TRBV20-1 and TRBJ2-3; 8 bases fit TRBD2. This CDR3 spans 14 amino acids. V lost 6 bases and J lost 1; bases outside the gene matches: 6. Germline values: CDR1 DFQATT, CDR2 SNEGSKA (reference sequence). The CDR3 is CSAKPGGGTDTQYF. As DNA, the CDR3 is TGCAGTGCGAAGCCGGGAGGGGGCACAGATACGCAGTATTTT.

The V gene is TRBV5-6, the J gene TRBJ2-1; the D is unclear. V was cut by 1 base and J by 8 bases, with 10 bases left in between. CDR1 SGHDT and CDR2 YYEEEE come from the germline V gene. This CDR3 contains 13 residues. CDR3 sequence reads: CASSLKVEDEQFF. The CDR3 DNA reads as TGTGCCAGCAGCTTGAAAGTCGAGGATGAGCAGTTCTTC.

In its sample, this clonotype was seen a few times. The J gene is TRBJ2-1, the V gene TRBV20-1; TRBD2 matches 8 bases. CDR1 and CDR2 from the germline V gene are DFQATT and SNEGSKA (reference sequence). The CDR3 totals 18 residues. The J segment lost 2 bases and the V segment lost 2 bases, leaving 14 bases of the junction unmatched. Here the CDR3 DNA reads TGCAGTGCTAGACCCCAATCGGGGGGGGCCTTTACCTACAATGAGCAGTTCTTC. It encodes CSARPQSGGAFTYNEQFF.

This clonotype has only a few counts. This chain joins TRBV2 and TRBJ1-6; maybe TRBD1 (5 bases). V lost 11 bases and J lost 7, with 18 bases in between. This CDR3 comprises 14 residues. Germline assignment: CDR1 SNHLY and CDR2 FYNNEI. The CDR3 nucleotides read TGTGCCGGATCCCACCAGGGTGCGAATTCACCCCTCCACTTT. Protein: CAGSHQGANSPLHF.

This clonotype was counted only a few times. The chain employs TRBV5-6 and TRBJ2-3; tentative D call: TRBD2 (6 bases). The ends were cut back, 2 bases at V and 0 bases at J, with 13 bases in the middle. From germline, CDR1 is SGHDT and CDR2 YYEEEE. This CDR3 is 16 amino acids long. The chain's CDR3 is CASSFLAGLSTDTQYF. CDR3 DNA: TGTGCCAGCAGCTTCCTGGCGGGGCTAAGCACAGATACGCAGTATTTT.

The gene calls are TRBV28 and TRBJ2-5; 7 nucleotides agree with TRBD2. V gave up 5 bases and J gave up 5 bases; unmatched junction bases: 11. CDR1 is MDHEN and CDR2 is SYDVKM in the germline V gene. This CDR3 has 15 residues. In DNA form, the CDR3 reads TGTGCCAGCAGTCCTATGGGAGGGGTGGGGGAGACCCAGTACTTC. It encodes CASSPMGGVGETQYF.

In this sample, this clonotype turned up a few times. This chain uses TRBV6-2 or TRBV6-3 with TRBJ2-7; D not certain. This CDR3 has 11 amino acids. CDR1 and CDR2 (germline): MNHEY, SVGEGT. Trimming cost V 6 bases and J 4 bases, with 7 bases left between them. The CDR3 nucleotides read TGTGCCAGCAGGGATAGGTACGAGCAGTACGTC. Its translation is CASRDRYEQYV.

This chain's CDR3 is CSVDVDAGDEQFF. For the CDR3, the DNA is TGCAGCGTTGACGTGGACGCCGGCGATGAGCAGTTCTTC. The chain carries TRBV29-1 and TRBJ2-1; unclear D gene. Trimming removed 3 bases at V and 8 bases at J, with 14 bases between. The CDR3 length is 13 residues. Germline CDR1 SQVTM, CDR2 ANQGSEA.

This clonotype was observed a few times. V usage is TRBV12-3 or TRBV12-4 and J usage is TRBJ2-2; D possibly corresponds to TRBD2 (6 bases). The CDR3 is 19 amino acids. The germline V and J ends were trimmed by 7 bases and 3 bases, with 27 bases remaining between them. The CDR3 protein is CASTWGVPMVRTYTGELFF. DNA for the CDR3: TGTGCCAGCACCTGGGGGGTTCCCATGGTACGGACGTACACCGGGGAGCTGTTTTTT.

In this sample, this clonotype turned up a few times. J is TRBJ1-2 and V is TRBV12-3 or TRBV12-4; no clear D gene. The ends were cut back, 1 base at V and 5 bases at J, with 11 bases in the middle. This CDR3 is 14 amino acids long. Here the CDR3 reads CASSLGGLEYGYTF. CDR3 sequence (DNA): TGTGCCAGCAGTTTAGGCGGACTAGAATATGGCTACACCTTC.

This clonotype was detected ten times or more. The chain has TRBV28 and TRBJ2-7, with D tentatively TRBD1 (5 bases). The CDR3 runs 11 residues. CDR1 is MDHEN, CDR2 SYDVKM, per germline. V was pared by 5 bases and J by 4 bases, with 6 bases between. This CDR3 reads CASSRGYEQYV. The CDR3 nucleotides are TGTGCCAGCAGTAGGGGTTACGAGCAGTACGTC.

This clonotype was seen only a few times. This rearrangement joins TRBV7-9 to TRBJ2-5, with D perhaps TRBD1 (5 bases). The CDR3 covers 13 residues. V gave up 5 bases and J gave up 1 base, with 8 bases separating them. CDR1 is SEHNR, CDR2 FQNEAQ, per germline (reference sequence). CDR3 nucleotides: TGTGCCAGCAGCCCAGACAGCCAAGAGACCCAGTACTTC. Translation: CASSPDSQETQYF.

In this sample, this clonotype turned up a few times. The V and J genes are TRBV19 and TRBJ2-1, with 11 nucleotides matching TRBD2. The V and J ends lost 4 bases and 9 bases, in that order; junction bases with no gene match: 2. CDR1 and CDR2 (germline): LNHDA, SQIVND (reference sequence). CDR3 size: 13 residues. This CDR3 reads CASSTGLAVEQFF. The CDR3, as DNA: TGTGCCAGTAGTACGGGACTAGCGGTTGAGCAGTTCTTC.

This clonotype has just a few counts. The chain employs TRBV7-9 and TRBJ2-1; the D gene is possibly TRBD2 (5 bases). This CDR3 is built from 15 residues. Looked up from germline, CDR1 is SEHNR and CDR2 is FQNEAQ (reference sequence). V lost 4 bases to trimming and J lost 0 bases, with 10 bases between them. CDR3 loop: CASSSPRASYNEQFF. CDR3 DNA sequence: TGTGCCAGCAGCTCCCCGAGGGCCTCCTACAATGAGCAGTTCTTC.

This clonotype was picked up a small number of times. V and J are TRBV6-2 or TRBV6-3 and TRBJ2-7, with D possibly being TRBD1 (5 bases). The germline V gene encodes CDR1 MNHEY and CDR2 SVGEGT. The CDR3 runs to 16 residues. V lost 8 bases and J 5 bases, leaving 25 bases between the germline ends. CDR3 residues: CASGPTPGQGNNEQYV. For the CDR3, the DNA is TGTGCCAGCGGACCCACCCCGGGCCAGGGAAACAACGAGCAGTACGTC.

The V gene is TRBV7-3, the J gene TRBJ2-1; TRBD2 matches 8 bases. Per the germline V gene, CDR1 is SGHTA and CDR2 is FQGTGA. There are 15 residues in the CDR3. V was clipped by 3 bases and J by 4 bases; unmatched bases: 5. CDR3 coding DNA: TGTGCCAGCAGCTTTACCCCTAGCGGGTACAATGAGCAGTTCTTC. Protein product: CASSFTPSGYNEQFF. Combining the CDR3 with reference TRBV7-3 and TRBJ2-1 gives the whole variable domain GAGVSQTPSNKVTEKGKYVELRCDPISGHTALYWYRQSLGQGPEFLIYFQGTGAADDSGLPNDRFFAVRPEGSVSTLKIQRTERGDSAVYLCASSFTPSGYNEQFFGPGTRLTVL.

The chain recombines TRBV7-8 with TRBJ2-5; TRBD2 is a possible D gene (5 bases). In germline, CDR1 is SGHVS, CDR2 FQNEAQ. This CDR3 comprises 14 residues. The V end was cut by 0 bases, the J end by 9 bases, with 14 bases between. CDR3 nucleotides: TGTGCCAGCAGCTTAGCCCTAGCTGGTTCGTCCCAGTACTTC. It codes for CASSLALAGSSQYF.

The chain links TRBV5-6 to TRBJ1-5; 9 nucleotides match TRBD1. Unmatched junction bases numbered 8, after V lost 4 bases and J lost 0 bases. Germline CDR1 and CDR2: SGHDT and YYEEEE. The CDR3 extends over 17 amino acids. The CDR3 DNA reads TGTGCCAGCAGCGCGGGACAGGGAGTATATAGCAATCAGCCCCAGCATTTT. This encodes CASSAGQGVYSNQPQHF.

The V call is TRBV12-3 or TRBV12-4, the J call TRBJ2-4; a possible D gene is TRBD1 (5 bases). This CDR3 region has 16 residues. The germline V and J ends were trimmed by 1 base and 0 bases, with 10 bases remaining between them. CDR3 protein: CASSLGGAVAKNIQYF. CDR3 nucleotides: TGTGCCAGCAGTTTAGGGGGCGCCGTAGCCAAAAACATTCAGTACTTC.

V is TRBV4-2 and J is TRBJ2-1; 12 positions agree with TRBD2. This CDR3 comprises 16 residues. Trimming took 1 base from V and 8 from J; bases not matched to a gene: 6. CDR1 LGHNA and CDR2 YNFKEQ come from the germline V gene. The CDR3 DNA sequence: TGTGCCAGCAGCCAAGGGTTCCTAGCGGGGGGGCATGAGCAGTTCTTC. Translating gives CASSQGFLAGGHEQFF.

V gene TRBV21-1 combines with J gene TRBJ2-2; the D call of TRBD2 is as the table states it, not checked on the DNA. TRBV21-1 is reported as a pseudogene. The CDR3 loop spans 17 amino acids. As DNA, the CDR3 is TGTGCCAGCAGCAAAGCTTCGCGGGGGGGCGGCACCGGGGAGCTGTTTTTT. Its translation: CASSKASRGGGTGELFF.

The gene calls are TRBV28 and TRBJ1-2; TRBD1 might be the D (6 bases). Germline lookup yields CDR1 MDHEN and CDR2 SYDVKM. Trimming removed 5 bases at V and 7 bases at J, with 17 bases between. The CDR3 is 14 amino acids. The CDR3 here is CASSTAGGAGGYTF. The DNA for the CDR3 is TGTGCCAGCAGTACTGCCGGGGGGGCGGGTGGCTACACCTTC.

J is TRBJ2-7 and V is TRBV7-8; D not certain. Germline assignment: CDR1 SGHVS and CDR2 FQNEAQ. The CDR3 consists of 12 residues. The V end was cut by 2 bases, the J end by 5 bases, with 7 bases between. The CDR3, as DNA: TGTGCCAGCAGCTTATCTAGGGACGAGCAGTACGTC. This translates into CASSLSRDEQYV.

The chain joins TRBV13 to TRBJ2-5, with D unclear. Trimming shortened V by 0 bases and J by 1 base, and 9 bases separated the two germline ends. The CDR3 sequence is 15 residues long. Germline values: CDR1 PRHDT, CDR2 FYEKMQ (reference sequence). CDR3: CASSLGSLTQETQYF. In DNA form, the CDR3 reads TGTGCCAGCAGCTTAGGTAGTCTGACCCAAGAGACCCAGTACTTC.